Below, one TCR beta chain is given with its context. The antigen it recognizes is unknown. No much larger clone exists at a distance of one base, and base qualities are not known. Every donor was a healthy Caucasian. Three pairs of female monozygotic twins, all aged roughly 18 to 30 years, made up the twin cohort. Using Miltenyi CD45RO+ enrichment and human naive T-cell isolation kits, memory (CD45RO+) and naive T cells were isolated from PBMC. The sample comes from a study of identical twins (dated by TCRdb to 2015 to 2016). Regarding the complete study: To test whether fetal clonotypes persist, the study used deep sequencing on TCR alpha and beta repertoires from monozygotic twins, unrelated adults of various ages, and cord blood. To rule out contamination, the twin experiments were replicated at different times with different library preparation protocols.

From the germline V gene (reference sequence), CDR1 is DFQATT and CDR2 is SNEGSKA. The CDR3 contains 19 residues, cysteine and phenylalanine counted. Only the CDR3 part of the read is kept: 57 bases, read in frame from the first base. Cut back by 1 base and 4 bases, the V and J ends lie 27 bases apart. Overall results and qualifications from the work: Out-of-frame TCR alpha sharing in monozygotic twins was systematically underestimated by recombination models, whereas sharing between unrelated individuals was in agreement with the recombination models. In beta out-of-frame sequences, excess twin sharing was weaker, because having fewer shared sequences lowered the signal-to-noise ratio. Conclusions relied on cross-sectional statistical analysis, since the same donors could not be followed over many years. Compared with coincidental sharing between unrelated individuals, out-of-frame TCR alpha sequences shared between twins showed an excess of sequences with low generation probability. Abundant cord blood beta clonotypes had fewer insertions, young adult naive repertoires showed a similar but weaker trend, and memory repertoires showed no such trend. Zero-insertion analyses could be partly confounded by invariant T cells such as MAIT and iNKT, although diverse VJ usage argued against such confounding for most clonotypes.

Receptor amplification or capture employed 5' RACE. Sequencing instrument: Illumina HiSeq 2000. A universal primer binding site was added through template switching, and the final cDNA carried a unique molecular identifier so that TCR cDNA molecules could be counted accurately. Specific primers in the conserved constant-segment region were used to synthesize first-strand cDNA for the TCR alpha and beta chains. Each cDNA library was double barcoded, with a SMART-Mk sample barcode plus Illumina barcodes, to control for contamination. Two successive PCR steps introduced TruSeq adapter sequences along with Illumina sample barcodes. The TCR alpha and beta cDNA libraries were sequenced on the Illumina HiSeq platform using custom primers. Per the authors' processing: Unique molecular identifiers were extracted from raw reads with MiGEC, and CDR3 positions were determined with MiXCR. Recombination models were inferred per individual with the repgenHMM and IGoR tools using an EM algorithm. Shared clonotypes were analyzed with the tcR package in R, and sharing was normalized by the product of cloneset sizes. To study raw recombination free of thymic and clonal selection effects, out-of-frame nonproductive sequences were analyzed. TCRdb reran the public reads through fastp at Q25 and MiXCR, keeping productive beta chains. Rows are unified per CDR3 protein, each entry keeping the most common DNA and genes. TCRdb, not the authors, supplied the V and J calls. Here the sample has about 18,000 distinct CDR3 sequences; approximately 70% occur a single time. The ten largest clones capture 5.5% to 6% of the sample.

The specimen sequenced was memory (CD45RO+) T cells sorted from blood. The cell subset or site tag for this specimen amounts to: CD45RO+ enriched T cells. The V and J segments used are TRBV20-1 and TRBJ2-3; perhaps TRBD1 is the D gene, with 6 bases matching. The source is a woman aged 18 to 35 in good health. This table probably holds off-target reads from a library built for another chain. The CDR3 region: CSARGWTDLIVPRADTQYF. In nucleotide form, the sequence is TGCAGTGCTAGAGGCTGGACAGACTTAATAGTTCCCCGCGCAGATACGCAGTATTTT.